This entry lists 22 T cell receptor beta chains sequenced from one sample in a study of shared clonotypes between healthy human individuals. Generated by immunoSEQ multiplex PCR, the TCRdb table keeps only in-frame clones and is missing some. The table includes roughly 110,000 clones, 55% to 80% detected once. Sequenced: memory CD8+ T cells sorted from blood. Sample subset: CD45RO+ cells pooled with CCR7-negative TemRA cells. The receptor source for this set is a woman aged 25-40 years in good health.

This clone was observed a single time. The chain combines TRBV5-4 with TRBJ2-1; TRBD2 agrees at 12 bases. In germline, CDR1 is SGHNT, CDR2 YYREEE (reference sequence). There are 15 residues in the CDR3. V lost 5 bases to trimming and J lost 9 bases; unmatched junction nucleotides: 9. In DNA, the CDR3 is TGTGCCAGCAGAGGGCCTAGCGGGAGGGCCTTTGAGCAGTTCTTC. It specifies CASRGPSGRAFEQFF.

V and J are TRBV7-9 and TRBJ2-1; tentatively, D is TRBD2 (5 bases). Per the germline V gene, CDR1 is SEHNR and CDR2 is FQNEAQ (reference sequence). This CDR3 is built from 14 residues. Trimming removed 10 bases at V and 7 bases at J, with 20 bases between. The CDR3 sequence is CATLRLGRGNEQFF. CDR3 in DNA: TGTGCCACCCTAAGACTGGGGAGAGGGAATGAGCAGTTCTTC.

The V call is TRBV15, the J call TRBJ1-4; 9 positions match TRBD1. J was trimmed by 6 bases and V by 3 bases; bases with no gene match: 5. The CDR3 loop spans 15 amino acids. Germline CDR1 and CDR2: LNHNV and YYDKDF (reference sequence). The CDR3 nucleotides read TGTGCCACCAGCAGGGACAGGGGATTTTATGAAAAACTGTTTTTT. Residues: CATSRDRGFYEKLFF.

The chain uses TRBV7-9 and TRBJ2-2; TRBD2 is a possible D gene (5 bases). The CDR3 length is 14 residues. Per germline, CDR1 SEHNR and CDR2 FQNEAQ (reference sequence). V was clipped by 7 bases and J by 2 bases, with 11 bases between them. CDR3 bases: TGTGCCAGCACCGAGGGAATTAACACCGGGGAGCTGTTTTTT. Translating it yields CASTEGINTGELFF.

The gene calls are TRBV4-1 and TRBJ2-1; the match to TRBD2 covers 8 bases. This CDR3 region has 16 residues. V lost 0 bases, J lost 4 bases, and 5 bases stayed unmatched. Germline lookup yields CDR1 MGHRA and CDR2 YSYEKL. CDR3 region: CASSQEGASGYNEQFF. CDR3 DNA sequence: TGCGCCAGCAGCCAAGAGGGCGCTAGCGGGTACAATGAGCAGTTCTTC.

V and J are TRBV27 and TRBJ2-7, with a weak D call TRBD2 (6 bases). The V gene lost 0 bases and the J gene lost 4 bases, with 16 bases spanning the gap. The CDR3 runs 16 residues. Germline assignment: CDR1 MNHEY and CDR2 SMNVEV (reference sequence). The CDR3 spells CASSLSVGGKGYEQYF. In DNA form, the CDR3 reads TGTGCCAGCAGTTTATCAGTCGGCGGGAAGGGGTACGAGCAGTACTTC.

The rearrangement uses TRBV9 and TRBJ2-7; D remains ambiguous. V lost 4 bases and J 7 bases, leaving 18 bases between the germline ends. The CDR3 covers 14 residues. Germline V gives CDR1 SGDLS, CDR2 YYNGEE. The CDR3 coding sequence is TGTGCCAGCAGCCCCGGCCCCGGACCCTGGGAGCAGTACTTC. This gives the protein CASSPGPGPWEQYF.

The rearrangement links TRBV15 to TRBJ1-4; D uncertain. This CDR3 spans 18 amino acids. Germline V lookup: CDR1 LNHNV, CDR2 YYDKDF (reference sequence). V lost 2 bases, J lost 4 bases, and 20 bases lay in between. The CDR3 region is CATSRRSVDTNFNEKLFF. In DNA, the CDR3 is TGTGCCACCAGCAGAAGGTCTGTGGATACGAATTTTAATGAAAAACTGTTTTTT.

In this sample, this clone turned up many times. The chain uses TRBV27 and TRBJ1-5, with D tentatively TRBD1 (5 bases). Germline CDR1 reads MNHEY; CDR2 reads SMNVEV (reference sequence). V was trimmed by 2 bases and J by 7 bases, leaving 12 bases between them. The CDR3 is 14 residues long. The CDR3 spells CASSLEVGGQPQHF. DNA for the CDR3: TGTGCCAGCAGTTTAGAGGTTGGGGGACAGCCCCAGCATTTT.

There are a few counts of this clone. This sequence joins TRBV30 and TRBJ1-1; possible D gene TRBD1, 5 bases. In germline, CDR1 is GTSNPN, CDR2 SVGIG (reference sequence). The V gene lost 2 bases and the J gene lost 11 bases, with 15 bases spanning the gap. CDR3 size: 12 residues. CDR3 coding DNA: TGTGCCTGGAGTCCGTCGACAGCGTACGCTTTCTTT. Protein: CAWSPSTAYAFF.

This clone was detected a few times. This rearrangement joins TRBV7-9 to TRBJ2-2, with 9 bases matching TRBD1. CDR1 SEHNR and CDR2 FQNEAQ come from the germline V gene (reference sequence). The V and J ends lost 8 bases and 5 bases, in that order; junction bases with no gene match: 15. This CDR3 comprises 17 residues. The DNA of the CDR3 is TGTGCCAGCTCTCCTTTCTGGACAGGGGTGCGGACCGGGGAGCTGTTTTTT. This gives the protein CASSPFWTGVRTGELFF.

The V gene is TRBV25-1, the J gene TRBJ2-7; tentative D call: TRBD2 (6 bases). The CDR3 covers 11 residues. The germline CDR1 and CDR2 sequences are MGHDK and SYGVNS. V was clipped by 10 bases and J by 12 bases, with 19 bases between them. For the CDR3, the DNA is TGTGCCACCCGGTGGGGGGAATTTCGGTACTTC. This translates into CATRWGEFRYF.

CDR3 amino acids: CASSPGRGQGQPQHF. The CDR3 coding sequence is TGTGCCAGCAGCCCTGGGAGGGGGCAGGGGCAGCCCCAGCATTTT. The rearrangement links TRBV5-4 to TRBJ1-5; TRBD1 aligns across 7 bases. CDR1 SGHNT and CDR2 YYREEE come from the germline V gene (reference sequence). V shed 4 bases and J 7 bases; nucleotides not matched to a gene: 11. This CDR3 region has 15 residues.

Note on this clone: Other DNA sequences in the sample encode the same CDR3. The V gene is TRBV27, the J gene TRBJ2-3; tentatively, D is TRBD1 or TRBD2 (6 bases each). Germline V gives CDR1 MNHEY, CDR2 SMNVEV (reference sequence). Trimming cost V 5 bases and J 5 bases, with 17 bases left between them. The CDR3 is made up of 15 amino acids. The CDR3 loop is CASSRGGTGEDTQYF. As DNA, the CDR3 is TGTGCCAGCAGTCGAGGGGGGACGGGAGAAGATACGCAGTATTTT.

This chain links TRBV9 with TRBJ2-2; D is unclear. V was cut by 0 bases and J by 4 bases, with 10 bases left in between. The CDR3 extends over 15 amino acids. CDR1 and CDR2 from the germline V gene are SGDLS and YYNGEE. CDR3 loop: CASSVGGVATGELFF. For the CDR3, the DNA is TGTGCCAGCAGCGTAGGCGGTGTGGCCACCGGGGAGCTGTTTTTT.

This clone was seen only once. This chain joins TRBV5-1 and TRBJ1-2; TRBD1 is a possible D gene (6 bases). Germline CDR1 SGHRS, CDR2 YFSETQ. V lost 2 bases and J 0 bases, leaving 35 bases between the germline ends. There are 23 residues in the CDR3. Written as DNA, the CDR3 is TGCGCCAGCAGCTTTAAGCCCCTCACCTCGCCGGGACGGAAGGGGGAAGCTAACTATGGCTACACCTTC. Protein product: CASSFKPLTSPGRKGEANYGYTF.

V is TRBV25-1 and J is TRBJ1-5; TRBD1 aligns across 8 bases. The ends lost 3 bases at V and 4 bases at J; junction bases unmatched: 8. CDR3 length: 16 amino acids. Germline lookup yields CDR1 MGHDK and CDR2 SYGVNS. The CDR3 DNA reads TGTGCCAGCAGTGATCAGACAGGGGACCTAAATCAGCCCCAGCATTTT. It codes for CASSDQTGDLNQPQHF.

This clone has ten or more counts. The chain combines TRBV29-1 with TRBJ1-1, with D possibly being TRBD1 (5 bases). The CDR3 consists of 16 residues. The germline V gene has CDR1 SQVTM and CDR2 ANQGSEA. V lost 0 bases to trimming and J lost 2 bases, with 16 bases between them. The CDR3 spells CSVEDLEGGGNTEAFF. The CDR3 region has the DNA TGCAGCGTTGAAGATCTCGAGGGCGGGGGTAACACTGAAGCTTTCTTT.

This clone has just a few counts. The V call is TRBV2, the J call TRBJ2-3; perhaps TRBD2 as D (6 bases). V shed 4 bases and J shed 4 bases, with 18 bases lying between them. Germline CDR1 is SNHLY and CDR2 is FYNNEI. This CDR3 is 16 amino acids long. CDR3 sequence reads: CASSGGLRGLPDTQYF. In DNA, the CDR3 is TGTGCCAGCAGTGGTGGTTTGCGGGGACTGCCAGATACGCAGTATTTT.

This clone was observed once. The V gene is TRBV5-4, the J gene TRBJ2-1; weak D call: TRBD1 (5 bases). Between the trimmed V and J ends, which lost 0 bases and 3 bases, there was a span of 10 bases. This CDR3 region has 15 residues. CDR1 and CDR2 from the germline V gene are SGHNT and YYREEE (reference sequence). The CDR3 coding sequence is TGTGCCAGCAGCTTGGTACAGGATGGCTACAATGAGCAGTTCTTC. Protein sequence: CASSLVQDGYNEQFF.

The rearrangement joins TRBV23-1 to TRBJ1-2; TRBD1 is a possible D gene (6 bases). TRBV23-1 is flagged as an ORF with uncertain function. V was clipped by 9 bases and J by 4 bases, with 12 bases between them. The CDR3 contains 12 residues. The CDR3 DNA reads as TGCGCCAGTTACAGGGACCTCTATGGCTACACCTTC. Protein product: CASYRDLYGYTF.

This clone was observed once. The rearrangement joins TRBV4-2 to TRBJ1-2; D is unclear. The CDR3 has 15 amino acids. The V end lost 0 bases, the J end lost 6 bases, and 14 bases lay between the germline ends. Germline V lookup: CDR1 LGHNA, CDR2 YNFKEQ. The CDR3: CASSQERLDVDGYTF. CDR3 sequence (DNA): TGTGCCAGCAGCCAAGAAAGGCTGGACGTGGATGGCTACACCTTC.